These 24 T cell receptor beta chains were all obtained from the same sample, sequenced in a study of blood T cell repertoires in COVID-19. Clones were sequenced by immunoSEQ multiplex PCR, and TCRdb holds only the in-frame ones, with some missing. In the table there are approximately 150,000 clones, 85% to 90% of which are singletons. Input material: peripheral blood. Every receptor here comes from a woman aged 60-75 years with active COVID-19.

The chain is built from TRBV9 and TRBJ2-3; 14 nucleotides match TRBD2. This CDR3 is built from 16 residues. Losses at the gene ends were 0 bases for V and 9 bases for J; bases not matched to a gene: 6. The germline gives CDR1 SGDLS, CDR2 YYNGEE. The CDR3 DNA reads TGTGCCAGCAGCGTAGCGGGGACTAGCGGGAGTAGAACGCAGTATTTT. Translating gives CASSVAGTSGSRTQYF.

This chain joins TRBV5-1 and TRBJ1-4, with D possibly matching TRBD1 (5 bases). Trimming took off 5 bases at V and 4 bases at J, with 18 bases between the two ends. The CDR3 is 16 residues long. Germline CDR1 and CDR2: SGHRS and YFSETQ. This CDR3 reads CASSSGPSQGNEKLFF. As DNA, the CDR3 is TGCGCCAGCAGTTCTGGACCGTCTCAGGGTAATGAAAAACTGTTTTTT.

The chain recombines TRBV7-2 with TRBJ1-4; D is ambiguous. Germline V gives CDR1 SGHTA, CDR2 FQGNSA. Trimming pared 1 base from V and 5 bases from J, leaving 11 bases between. This CDR3 has 15 residues. CDR3 sequence (DNA): TGTGCCAGCAGCTTAGGGCAGAGGTTGAATGAAAAACTGTTTTTT. Protein product: CASSLGQRLNEKLFF.

V and J are TRBV6-5 and TRBJ1-3, with D tentatively TRBD1 (5 bases). Germline assignment: CDR1 MNHEY and CDR2 SVGAGI. The CDR3 extends over 14 amino acids. Trimming took off 5 bases at V and 2 bases at J, with 10 bases between the two ends. The DNA for the CDR3 is TGTGCCAGCAGTAAGACAGTTGCTGGAAACACCATATATTTT. This codes for CASSKTVAGNTIYF.

J is TRBJ2-5 and V is TRBV7-3; a weak D match, TRBD1 (6 bases). CDR1 and CDR2 from the germline V gene are SGHTA and FQGTGA. The CDR3 extends over 13 amino acids. Trimming took 4 bases from V and 2 from J, leaving 8 bases between them. Here the CDR3 DNA reads TGTGCCAGCAGCTACGACAGGCAAGAGACCCAGTACTTC. It yields the protein CASSYDRQETQYF.

CDR3 region: CASSVTGDGSYNEQFF. The CDR3 DNA reads as TGTGCCAGCAGCGTAACGGGAGACGGGTCCTACAATGAGCAGTTCTTC. V is TRBV9 and J is TRBJ2-1, with a possible D match to TRBD2 (6 bases). The length of the CDR3 is 16 residues. The germline V gene has CDR1 SGDLS and CDR2 YYNGEE. Trimming took off 1 base at V and 1 base at J, with 12 bases between the two ends.

J is TRBJ2-5 and V is TRBV9; 7 nucleotides agree with TRBD2. The CDR3 extends over 15 amino acids. V was pared by 3 bases and J by 5 bases, with 10 bases of the junction left unmatched. Looked up from germline, CDR1 is SGDLS and CDR2 is YYNGEE. Here the CDR3 reads CASSDGRTLAETQYF. CDR3 nucleotide sequence: TGTGCCAGCAGCGACGGGAGGACGCTTGCTGAGACCCAGTACTTC.

This chain joins TRBV7-2 and TRBJ2-5, with 9 bases that match TRBD1. This CDR3 spans 14 amino acids. Trimming took 5 bases from V and 5 from J; bases not matched to a gene: 6. Germline lookup yields CDR1 SGHTA and CDR2 FQGNSA. DNA of the CDR3: TGTGCCAGCAGCCAAAGGACAGGGGTGGAGACCCAGTACTTC. Protein sequence: CASSQRTGVETQYF.

The genes are TRBV5-1 and TRBJ2-3, with a weak D call TRBD2 (5 bases). V was trimmed by 0 bases and J by 6 bases, leaving 8 bases between them. The CDR3 runs 13 residues. Germline lookup yields CDR1 SGHRS and CDR2 YFSETQ. The CDR3 DNA reads as TGCGCCAGCAGCTTGGTAGCGAGGGATACGCAGTATTTT. Amino acids: CASSLVARDTQYF.

This chain links TRBV7-3 with TRBJ2-2, with TRBD2 matching 10 bases. CDR3 length: 17 amino acids. Trimming removed 5 bases from V and 2 bases from J; junction bases left unmatched: 8. CDR1 is SGHTA and CDR2 is FQGTGA in the germline V gene. CDR3 sequence reads: CASSPTGLATNTGELFF. The CDR3 DNA follows: TGTGCCAGCAGCCCTACGGGACTAGCGACAAACACCGGGGAGCTGTTTTTT.

The chain carries TRBV18 and TRBJ1-6; possible D gene TRBD1, 5 bases. The V gene's germline CDR1 is KGHSH and CDR2 LQKENI. V lost 5 bases to trimming and J lost 9 bases, with 11 bases between them. CDR3 length: 13 amino acids. CDR3 sequence: CASSSDQGSPLHF. The DNA for the CDR3 is TGTGCCAGCTCAAGCGATCAGGGTTCACCCCTCCACTTT.

The chain employs TRBV19 and TRBJ1-5; D remains ambiguous. Trimming left V 4 bases short and J 7 bases short, with 20 bases between. The CDR3 loop spans 16 amino acids. CDR1 is LNHDA, CDR2 SQIVND, per germline (reference sequence). CDR3 bases: TGTGCCAGTAGTACCCGGGCCCAGAGGGTAGGGCAGCCCCAGCATTTT. It encodes CASSTRAQRVGQPQHF.

The chain carries TRBV28 and TRBJ1-1; perhaps TRBD1 as D (6 bases). V lost 6 bases and J 6 bases, leaving 8 bases between the germline ends. The CDR3 has 11 residues. Germline CDR1 MDHEN, CDR2 SYDVKM. CDR3 nucleotides: TGTGCCAGCAGCGGACAGCCTGAAGCTTTCTTT. Amino acids: CASSGQPEAFF.

This clone was detected only a few times. The chain carries TRBV4-3 and TRBJ2-5; D possibly corresponds to TRBD2 (6 bases). The CDR3 spans 13 residues. V gave up 3 bases and J gave up 5 bases, with 10 bases separating them. Looked up from germline, CDR1 is LGHNA and CDR2 is YSLEER. As DNA, the CDR3 is TGCGCCAGCAGCCAGACTAGATTGGAGACCCAGTACTTC. Protein: CASSQTRLETQYF.

This rearrangement joins TRBV5-8 to TRBJ2-7; possibly TRBD1 for D (5 bases). The CDR3 is made up of 12 amino acids. Looked up from germline, CDR1 is SGHTS and CDR2 is YDEGEE. The V end lost 2 bases, the J end lost 3 bases, and 6 bases lay between the germline ends. The CDR3 DNA reads TGTGCCAGCAGCTTCAGGGACTACGAGCAGTACTTC. It encodes CASSFRDYEQYF.

The rearrangement joins TRBV5-1 to TRBJ2-1, with D possibly being TRBD1 (5 bases). This CDR3 has 15 amino acids. Germline loops: CDR1 SGHRS, CDR2 YFSETQ. V was cut by 0 bases and J by 2 bases, with 9 bases left in between. The CDR3 sequence: CASSLEGVTYNEQFF. In DNA, the CDR3 is TGCGCCAGCAGCTTGGAAGGGGTAACCTACAATGAGCAGTTCTTC.

CDR3 in amino acids: CASSLATSPGDEQFF. In nucleotides, the CDR3 is TGTGCCAGCAGCTTAGCGACTAGCCCTGGAGATGAGCAGTTCTTC. This chain connects TRBV7-3 to TRBJ2-1; 7 nucleotides match TRBD2. The CDR3 covers 15 residues. The germline CDR1 and CDR2 sequences are SGHTA and FQGTGA. V was pared by 2 bases and J by 8 bases, with 9 bases of the junction left unmatched.

The chain is built from TRBV29-1 and TRBJ2-1; tentatively, D is TRBD2 (6 bases). The V end lost 3 bases, the J end lost 5 bases, and 14 bases lay between the germline ends. CDR1 and CDR2 from the germline V gene are SQVTM and ANQGSEA. This CDR3 has 14 amino acids. Written as DNA, the CDR3 is TGCAGCGTTGAGTGGGGGGAGGTGGACAATGAGCAGTTCTTC. This translates into CSVEWGEVDNEQFF.

This rearrangement joins TRBV28 to TRBJ2-1; no clear D. The V end was cut by 7 bases, the J end by 7 bases, with 8 bases between. Germline V lookup: CDR1 MDHEN, CDR2 SYDVKM. The CDR3 is made up of 11 amino acids. As DNA, the CDR3 is TGTGCCAGCACGGGTTCGAATGAGCAGTTCTTC. This encodes CASTGSNEQFF.

This clone was seen only once. The chain employs TRBV19 and TRBJ2-3; D is possibly TRBD2 (5 bases). Trimming took 5 bases from V and 0 from J, leaving 15 bases between them. The CDR3 consists of 16 residues. CDR1 and CDR2 (germline): LNHDA, SQIVND (reference sequence). CDR3 region: CASSPTGLLSTDTQYF. The CDR3 region has the DNA TGTGCCAGTAGTCCGACTGGACTCCTTAGCACAGATACGCAGTATTTT.

The chain combines TRBV7-2 with TRBJ2-5; TRBD2 is a possible D gene (5 bases). Trimming left V 2 bases short and J 2 bases short, with 9 bases between. CDR1 and CDR2 (germline): SGHTA, FQGNSA. This CDR3 contains 14 residues. DNA for the CDR3: TGTGCCAGCAGCTTATTCTCGGGACAAGAGACCCAGTACTTC. As protein: CASSLFSGQETQYF.

This clone was found once. This sequence joins TRBV15 and TRBJ1-1; the match to TRBD1 covers 10 bases. The V segment lost 4 bases and the J segment 0 bases; nucleotides outside the gene matches: 2. Germline lookup yields CDR1 LNHNV and CDR2 YYDKDF (reference sequence). The CDR3 totals 15 residues. This CDR3 reads CATSKDRGMNTEAFF. The CDR3 DNA sequence: TGTGCCACCAGCAAGGACAGGGGGATGAACACTGAAGCTTTCTTT. The variable domain in full, with the rest retrieved from reference TRBV15 and TRBJ1-1, is DAMVIQNPRYQVTQFGKPVTLSCSQTLNHNVMYWYQQKSSQAPKLLFHYYDKDFNNEADTPDNFQSRRPNTSFCFLDIRSPGLGDTAMYLCATSKDRGMNTEAFFGQGTRLTVV.

The rearrangement uses TRBV19 and TRBJ2-5, with D perhaps TRBD2 (6 bases). Germline CDR1 is LNHDA and CDR2 is SQIVND (reference sequence). V dropped 4 bases and J dropped 5 bases, with 14 bases sitting between them. This CDR3 has 14 residues. This chain's CDR3 is CASSKEGWAETQYF. DNA of the CDR3: TGTGCCAGTAGTAAGGAGGGGTGGGCGGAGACCCAGTACTTC.

This clone has just one count. This chain connects TRBV10-3 to TRBJ2-1, with TRBD2 matching 11 bases. The CDR3 is made up of 16 amino acids. In germline, CDR1 is ENHRY, CDR2 SYGVKD. V shed 2 bases and J 7 bases; nucleotides not matched to a gene: 7. CDR3 bases: TGTGCCATCAGTGAGCCTACTAGCGGGAGTGAAAATGAGCAGTTCTTC. Translated: CAISEPTSGSENEQFF.